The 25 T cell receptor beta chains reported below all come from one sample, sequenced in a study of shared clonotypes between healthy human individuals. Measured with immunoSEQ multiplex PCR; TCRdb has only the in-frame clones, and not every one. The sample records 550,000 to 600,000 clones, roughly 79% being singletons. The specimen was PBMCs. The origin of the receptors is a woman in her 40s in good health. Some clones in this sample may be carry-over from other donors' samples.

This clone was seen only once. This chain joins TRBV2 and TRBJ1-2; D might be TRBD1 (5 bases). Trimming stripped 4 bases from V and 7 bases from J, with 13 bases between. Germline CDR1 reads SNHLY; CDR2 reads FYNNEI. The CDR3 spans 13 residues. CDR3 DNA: TGTGCCAGCAGTGCGGGACCGGCGGGTGGCTACACCTTC. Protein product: CASSAGPAGGYTF. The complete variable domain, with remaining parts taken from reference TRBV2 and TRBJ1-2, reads EPEVTQTPSHQVTQMGQEVILRCVPISNHLYFYWYRQILGQKVEFLVSFYNNEISEKSEIFDDQFSVERPDGSNFTLKIRSTKLEDSAMYFCASSAGPAGGYTFGSGTRLTVV.

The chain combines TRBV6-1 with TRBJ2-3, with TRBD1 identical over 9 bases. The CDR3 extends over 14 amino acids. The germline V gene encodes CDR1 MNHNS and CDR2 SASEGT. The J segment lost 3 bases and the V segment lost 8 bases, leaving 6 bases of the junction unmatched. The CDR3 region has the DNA TGTGCCAGCGGAGACAGGGGGAGGACAGATACGCAGTATTTT. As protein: CASGDRGRTDTQYF.

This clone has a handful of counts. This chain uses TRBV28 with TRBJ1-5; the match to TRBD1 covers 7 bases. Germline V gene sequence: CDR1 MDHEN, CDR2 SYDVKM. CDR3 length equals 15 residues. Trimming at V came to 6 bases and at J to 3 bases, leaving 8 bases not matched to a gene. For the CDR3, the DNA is TGTGCCAGCAGCCGGGTCGACAGGGACAATCAGCCCCAGCATTTT. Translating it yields CASSRVDRDNQPQHF.

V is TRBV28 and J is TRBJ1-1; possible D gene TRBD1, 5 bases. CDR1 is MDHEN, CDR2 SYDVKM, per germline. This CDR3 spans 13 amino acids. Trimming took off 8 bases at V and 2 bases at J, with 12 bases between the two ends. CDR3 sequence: CASGSGLNTEAFF. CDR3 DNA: TGTGCCAGCGGCTCGGGACTCAACACTGAAGCTTTCTTT.

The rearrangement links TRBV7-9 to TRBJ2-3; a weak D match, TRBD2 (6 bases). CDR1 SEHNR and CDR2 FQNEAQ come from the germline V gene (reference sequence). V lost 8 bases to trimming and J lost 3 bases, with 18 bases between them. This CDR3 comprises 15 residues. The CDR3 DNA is TGTGCCAGCCTTGGAGGGCCAATTTTGACAGATACGCAGTATTTT. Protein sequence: CASLGGPILTDTQYF.

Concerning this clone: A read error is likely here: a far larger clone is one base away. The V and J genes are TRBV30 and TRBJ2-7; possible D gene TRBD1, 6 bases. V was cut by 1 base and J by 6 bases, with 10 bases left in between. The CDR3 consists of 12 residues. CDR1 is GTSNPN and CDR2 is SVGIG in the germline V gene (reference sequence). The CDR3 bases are TGTGCCTGGAGTGGGGGGCGTTGCGAGCAGTACTTC. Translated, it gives CAWSGGRCEQYF.

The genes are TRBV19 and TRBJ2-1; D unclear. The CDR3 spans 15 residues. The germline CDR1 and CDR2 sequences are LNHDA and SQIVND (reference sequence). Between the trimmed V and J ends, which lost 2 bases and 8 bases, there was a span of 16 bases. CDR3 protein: CASSILAQRVYEQFF. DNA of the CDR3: TGTGCCAGTAGTATACTCGCCCAACGGGTCTATGAGCAGTTCTTC.

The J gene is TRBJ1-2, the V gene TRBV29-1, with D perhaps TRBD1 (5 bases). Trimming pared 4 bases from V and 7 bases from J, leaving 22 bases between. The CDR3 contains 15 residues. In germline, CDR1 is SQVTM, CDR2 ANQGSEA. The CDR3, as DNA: TGCAGCGTTGGACAAGGGCCGGGGGGTATTAGTGGCTACACCTTC. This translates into CSVGQGPGGISGYTF.

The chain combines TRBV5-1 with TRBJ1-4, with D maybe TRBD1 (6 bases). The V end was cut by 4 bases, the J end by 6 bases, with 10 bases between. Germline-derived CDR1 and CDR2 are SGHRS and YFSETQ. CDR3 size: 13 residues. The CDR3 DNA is TGCGCCAGCAGCGAATGGACAGATGAAAAACTGTTTTTT. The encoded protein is CASSEWTDEKLFF.

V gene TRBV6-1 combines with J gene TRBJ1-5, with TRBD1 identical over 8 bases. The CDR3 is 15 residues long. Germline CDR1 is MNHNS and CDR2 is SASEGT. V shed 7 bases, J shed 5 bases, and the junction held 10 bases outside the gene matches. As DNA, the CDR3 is TGTGCCAGCACCAGGACAGGGCTCGCCGATCAGCCCCAGCATTTT. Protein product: CASTRTGLADQPQHF.

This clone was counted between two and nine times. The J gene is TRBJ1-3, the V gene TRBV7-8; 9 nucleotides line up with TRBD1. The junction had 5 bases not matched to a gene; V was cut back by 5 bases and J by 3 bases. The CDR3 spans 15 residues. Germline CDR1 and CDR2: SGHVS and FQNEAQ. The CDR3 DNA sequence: TGTGCCAGCAGCAGGGACAGGGTTGGTGGAAACACCATATATTTT. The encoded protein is CASSRDRVGGNTIYF.

The DNA of the CDR3 is TGTGCCAGTAGTATAGGGGACAGGCCCGAAGCTTTCTTT. Translated, it gives CASSIGDRPEAFF. The chain carries TRBV19 and TRBJ1-1; TRBD1 matches at 8 bases. CDR1 is LNHDA and CDR2 is SQIVND in the germline V gene (reference sequence). The CDR3 totals 13 residues. Trimming at V came to 1 base and at J to 8 bases, leaving 3 bases not matched to a gene.

The CDR3 loop reads CASSPEQGGETQYF. The CDR3 DNA reads as TGTGCCAGCAGCCCAGAGCAGGGTGGGGAGACCCAGTACTTC. V and J are TRBV4-2 and TRBJ2-5, with D possibly matching TRBD1 (5 bases). This CDR3 spans 14 amino acids. Trimming left V 4 bases short and J 5 bases short, with 14 bases between. Looked up from germline, CDR1 is LGHNA and CDR2 is YNFKEQ.

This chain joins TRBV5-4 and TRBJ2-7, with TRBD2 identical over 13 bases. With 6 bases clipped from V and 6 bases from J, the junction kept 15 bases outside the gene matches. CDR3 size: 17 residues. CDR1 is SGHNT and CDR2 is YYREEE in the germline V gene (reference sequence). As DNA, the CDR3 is TGTGCCAGCACCGGACGGCCAACTAGCGGGAGGGCCCGCGAGCAGTACTTC. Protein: CASTGRPTSGRAREQYF.

The CDR3 here is CASDLQGAGGNTIYF. The CDR3 region has the DNA TGTGCCAGCGACCTACAGGGGGCAGGGGGAAACACCATATATTTT. V and J are TRBV2 and TRBJ1-3, with TRBD1 matching 9 bases. Trimming cost V 8 bases and J 4 bases; bases outside gene matches: 9. The CDR3 is made up of 15 amino acids. Germline CDR1 reads SNHLY; CDR2 reads FYNNEI.

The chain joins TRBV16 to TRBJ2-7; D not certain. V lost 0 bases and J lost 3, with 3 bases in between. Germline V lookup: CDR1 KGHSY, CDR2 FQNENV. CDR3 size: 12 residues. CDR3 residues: CASSQSGYEQYF. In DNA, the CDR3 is TGTGCCAGCAGCCAATCTGGCTACGAGCAGTACTTC.

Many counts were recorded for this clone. The CDR3 here is CASSLLDRDNSPLHF. Here the CDR3 DNA reads TGTGCCAGCAGCTTACTAGACAGGGATAATTCACCCCTCCACTTT. V is TRBV5-6 and J is TRBJ1-6; TRBD1 matches 7 bases. The ends lost 2 bases at V and 5 bases at J; junction bases unmatched: 4. Germline lookup yields CDR1 SGHDT and CDR2 YYEEEE. This CDR3 contains 15 residues.

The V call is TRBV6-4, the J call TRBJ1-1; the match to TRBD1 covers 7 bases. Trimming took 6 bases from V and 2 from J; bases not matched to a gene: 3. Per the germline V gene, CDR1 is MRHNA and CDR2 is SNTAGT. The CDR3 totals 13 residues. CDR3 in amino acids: CASSRDSNTEAFF. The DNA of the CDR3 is TGTGCCAGCAGCCGGGACAGTAACACTGAAGCTTTCTTT.

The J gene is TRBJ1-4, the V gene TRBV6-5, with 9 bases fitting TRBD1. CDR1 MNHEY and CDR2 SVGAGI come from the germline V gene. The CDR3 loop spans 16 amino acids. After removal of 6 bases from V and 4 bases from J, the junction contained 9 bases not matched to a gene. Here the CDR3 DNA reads TGTGCCAGCAGCTACAGGGGGCGAATGGTTAATGAAAAACTGTTTTTT. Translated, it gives CASSYRGRMVNEKLFF.

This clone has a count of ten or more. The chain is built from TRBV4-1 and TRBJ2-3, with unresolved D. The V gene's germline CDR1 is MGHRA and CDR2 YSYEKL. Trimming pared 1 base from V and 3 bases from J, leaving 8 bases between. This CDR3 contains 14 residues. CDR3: CASSQGRRTDTQYF. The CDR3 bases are TGCGCCAGCAGCCAAGGACGGAGAACAGATACGCAGTATTTT.

The CDR3 here is CASGQGNEKLFF. The CDR3 DNA follows: TGTGCCAGCGGTCAGGGTAATGAAAAACTGTTTTTT. The J gene is TRBJ1-4, the V gene TRBV4-2; D is possibly TRBD1 (5 bases). This CDR3 region has 12 residues. The V end was cut by 8 bases, the J end by 4 bases, with 8 bases between. In germline, CDR1 is LGHNA, CDR2 YNFKEQ.

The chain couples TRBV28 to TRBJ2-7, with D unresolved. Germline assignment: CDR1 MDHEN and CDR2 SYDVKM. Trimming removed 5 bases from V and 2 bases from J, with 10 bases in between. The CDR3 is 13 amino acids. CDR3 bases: TGTGCCAGCAGTCGACCGAGTCCCTACGAGCAGTACTTC. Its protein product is CASSRPSPYEQYF.

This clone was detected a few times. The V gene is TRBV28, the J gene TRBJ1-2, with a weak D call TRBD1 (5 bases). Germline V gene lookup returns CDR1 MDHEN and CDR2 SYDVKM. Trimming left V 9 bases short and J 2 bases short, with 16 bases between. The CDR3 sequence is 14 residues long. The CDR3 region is CASLMGGVNYGYTF. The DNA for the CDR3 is TGTGCCAGTCTTATGGGGGGGGTGAACTATGGCTACACCTTC.

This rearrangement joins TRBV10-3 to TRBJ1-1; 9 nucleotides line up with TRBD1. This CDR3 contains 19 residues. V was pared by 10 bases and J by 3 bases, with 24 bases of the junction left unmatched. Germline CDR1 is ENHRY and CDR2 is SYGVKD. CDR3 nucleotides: TGTGCCACCCGACAGGGACAGGGCCTTAAGGGGGTCAGGCACACTGAAGCTTTCTTT. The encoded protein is CATRQGQGLKGVRHTEAFF.

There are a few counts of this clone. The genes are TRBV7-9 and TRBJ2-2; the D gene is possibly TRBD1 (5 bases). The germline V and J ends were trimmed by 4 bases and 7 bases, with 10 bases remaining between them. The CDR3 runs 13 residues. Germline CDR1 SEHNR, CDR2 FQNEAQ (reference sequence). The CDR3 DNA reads TGTGCCAGCAGCTACCAGGGCGACGGGGAGCTGTTTTTT. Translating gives CASSYQGDGELFF.